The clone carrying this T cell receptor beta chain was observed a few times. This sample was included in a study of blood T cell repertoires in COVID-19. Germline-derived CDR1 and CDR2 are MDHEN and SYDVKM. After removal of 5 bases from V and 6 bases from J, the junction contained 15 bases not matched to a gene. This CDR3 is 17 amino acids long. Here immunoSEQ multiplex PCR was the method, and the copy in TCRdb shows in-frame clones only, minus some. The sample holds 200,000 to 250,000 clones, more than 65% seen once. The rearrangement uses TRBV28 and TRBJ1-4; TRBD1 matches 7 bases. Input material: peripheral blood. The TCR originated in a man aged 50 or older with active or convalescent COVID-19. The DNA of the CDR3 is TGTGCCAGCAGTCCCTCGACAGGGAGTAGGATTTATGAAAAACTGTTTTTT. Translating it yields CASSPSTGSRIYEKLFF.